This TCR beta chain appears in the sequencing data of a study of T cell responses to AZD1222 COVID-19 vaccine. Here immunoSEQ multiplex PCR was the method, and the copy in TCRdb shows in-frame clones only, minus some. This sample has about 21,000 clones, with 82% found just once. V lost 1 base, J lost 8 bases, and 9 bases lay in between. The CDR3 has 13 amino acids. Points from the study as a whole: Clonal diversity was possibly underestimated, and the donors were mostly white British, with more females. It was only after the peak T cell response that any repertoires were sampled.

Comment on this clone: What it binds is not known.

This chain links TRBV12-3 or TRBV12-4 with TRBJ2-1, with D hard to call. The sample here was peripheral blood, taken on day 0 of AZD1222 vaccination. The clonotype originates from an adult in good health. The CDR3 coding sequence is TGTGCCAGCAGTTTAGGTGGAGTGGATGAGCAGTTCTTC. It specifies CASSLGGVDEQFF.